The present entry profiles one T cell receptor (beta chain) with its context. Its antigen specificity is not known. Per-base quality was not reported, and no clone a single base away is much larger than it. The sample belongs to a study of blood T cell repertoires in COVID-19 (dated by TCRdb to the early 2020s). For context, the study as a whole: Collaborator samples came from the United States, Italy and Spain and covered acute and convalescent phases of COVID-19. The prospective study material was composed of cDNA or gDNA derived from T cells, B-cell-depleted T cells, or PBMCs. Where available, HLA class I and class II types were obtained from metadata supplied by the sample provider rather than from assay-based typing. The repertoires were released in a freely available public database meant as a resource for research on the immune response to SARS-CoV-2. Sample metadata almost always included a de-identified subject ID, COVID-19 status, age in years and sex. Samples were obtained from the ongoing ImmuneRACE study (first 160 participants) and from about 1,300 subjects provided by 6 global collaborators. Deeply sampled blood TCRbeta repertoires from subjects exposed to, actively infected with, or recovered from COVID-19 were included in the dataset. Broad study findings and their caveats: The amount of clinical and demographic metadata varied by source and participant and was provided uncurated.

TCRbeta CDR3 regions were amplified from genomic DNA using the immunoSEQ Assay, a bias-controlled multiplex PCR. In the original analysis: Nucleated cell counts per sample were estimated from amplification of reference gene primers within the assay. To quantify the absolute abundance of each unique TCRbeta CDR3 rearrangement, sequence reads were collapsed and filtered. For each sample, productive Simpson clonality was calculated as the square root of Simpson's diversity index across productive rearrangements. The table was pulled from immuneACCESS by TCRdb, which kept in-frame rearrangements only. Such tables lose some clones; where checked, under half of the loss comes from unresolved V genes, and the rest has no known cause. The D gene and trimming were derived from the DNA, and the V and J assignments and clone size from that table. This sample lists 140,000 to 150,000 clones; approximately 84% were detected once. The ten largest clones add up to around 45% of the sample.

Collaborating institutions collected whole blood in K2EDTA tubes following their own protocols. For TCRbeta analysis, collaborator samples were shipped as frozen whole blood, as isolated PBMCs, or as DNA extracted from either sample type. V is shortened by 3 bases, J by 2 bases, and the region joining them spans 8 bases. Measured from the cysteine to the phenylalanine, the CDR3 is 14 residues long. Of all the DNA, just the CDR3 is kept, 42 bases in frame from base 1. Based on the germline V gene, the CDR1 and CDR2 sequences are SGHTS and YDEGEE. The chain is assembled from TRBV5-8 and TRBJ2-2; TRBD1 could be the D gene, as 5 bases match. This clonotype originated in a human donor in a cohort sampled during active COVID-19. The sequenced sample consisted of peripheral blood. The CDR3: CASSYDRNTGELFF. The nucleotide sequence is TGTGCCAGCAGCTACGACAGAAACACCGGGGAGCTGTTTTTT. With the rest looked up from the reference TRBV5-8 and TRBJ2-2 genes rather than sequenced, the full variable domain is EAGVTQSPTHLIKTRGQQATLRCSPISGHTSVYWYQQALGLGLQFLLWYDEGEERNRGNFPPRFSGRQFPNYSSELNVNALELEDSALYLCASSYDRNTGELFFGEGSRLTVL.